This T cell receptor beta chain was captured by sequencing in a study of T cells in Graves' hyperthyroidism and ophthalmopathy. Study-wide background: At initial diagnosis, before any treatment had begun, peripheral blood was obtained. Findings of the study overall: From stable hyperthyroidism, ophthalmopathy was set apart by a 13 V-J model. Ophthalmopathy, as predicted by the model, came a median 6.5 months after the prediction.

Germline V lookup: CDR1 MDHEN, CDR2 SYDVKM. V shed 2 bases and J shed 4 bases, with 6 bases lying between them. The CDR3 consists of 14 residues. The PBMCs studied were ones that came from 10 ml fresh peripheral blood. Many counts were recorded for this clonotype. Its specificity is unknown. TCR beta CDR3 regions were amplified from RNA. With the HTBI primer set, the TCR CDR3 went through a first round of RT-PCR. MiXCR was run by TCRdb on the multiplex PCR reads, yielding one entry per CDR3 protein. The sample lists fewer than 650,000 distinct CDR3 sequences, approximately 14% occurring once. The chain carries TRBV28 and TRBJ1-6, with a possible D match to TRBD1 (5 bases). Sequencing used blood. The sequence derives from a woman aged 40 to 49 with Graves' hyperthyroidism. The CDR3, as DNA: TGTGCCAGCAGTTTAAGACAGTATAATTCACCCCTCCACTTT. Its protein product is CASSLRQYNSPLHF.